This TCR beta chain originates from a study of CD8+ T cells in alopecia areata. Regarding the study as a whole: Scalp samples also contribute reads from the resident alphabeta T cells found in normal skin.

Sequencing relied on a cDNA template that was reverse transcribed from extracted RNA. This table comes from immunoSEQ multiplex PCR, and its TCRdb copy is limited to in-frame clones, with some not included. The sample carries about 150,000 clones, roughly 60% recorded once. This clone has only a few counts. Its antigen is not known. Germline V gene data show CDR1 as SEHNR and CDR2 as FQNEAQ (reference sequence). J gave up 0 bases and V 7 bases, and 8 bases lay outside the gene matches. This CDR3 is 15 amino acids long. Sequenced input: CD4+ T cells sorted from blood. This receptor was taken from a human donor in good health. The chain joins TRBV7-9 to TRBJ1-1; 7 nucleotides match TRBD1. The CDR3 DNA is TGTGCCAGCACTTCTGGGACAGCCATGAACACTGAAGCTTTCTTT. Protein product: CASTSGTAMNTEAFF. Full variable domain (missing parts from reference TRBV7-9 and TRBJ1-1): DTGVSQNPRHKITKRGQNVTFRCDPISEHNRLYWYRQTLGQGPEFLTYFQNEAQLEKSRLLSDRFSAERPKGSFSTLEIQRTEQGDSAMYLCASTSGTAMNTEAFFGQGTRLTVV.